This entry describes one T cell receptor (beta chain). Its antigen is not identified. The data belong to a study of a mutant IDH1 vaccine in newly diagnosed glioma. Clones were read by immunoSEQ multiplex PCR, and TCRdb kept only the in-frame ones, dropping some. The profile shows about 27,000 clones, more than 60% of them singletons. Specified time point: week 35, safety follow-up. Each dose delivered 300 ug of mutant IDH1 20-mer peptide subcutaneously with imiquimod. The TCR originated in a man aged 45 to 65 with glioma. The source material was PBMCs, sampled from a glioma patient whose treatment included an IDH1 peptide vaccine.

The CDR3 coding sequence is TGTGCCAGCTCACCGTCCCGGAGCGATGAGCAGTTCTTC. Translating it yields CASSPSRSDEQFF. J is TRBJ2-1 and V is TRBV18; D unclear. This CDR3 has 13 amino acids. Trimming pared 3 bases from V and 8 bases from J, leaving 11 bases between. Looked up from germline, CDR1 is KGHSH and CDR2 is LQKENI.